Given below is one TCR beta chain in context. Its antigen is unknown. The data derive from a study of T cell responses to AZD1222 COVID-19 vaccine. Study information: Investigators merged groups given second doses at roughly 4 or roughly 12 weeks. Findings and limits, study-wide: Clonal diversity was possibly underestimated, and the donors were mostly white British, with more females. Baseline serology detected seropositivity in only a handful of AZD1222 recipients. Nearly half of unique spike-specific TCRs reportedly avoided B.1.351 and B.1.1.7 mutated regions.

Sequencing used immunoSEQ multiplex PCR; TCRdb keeps in-frame clones, though not all of them. The table includes 110,000 to 150,000 clones, over 75% detected once. Germline V gives CDR1 SGHRS, CDR2 YFSETQ. The V gene end was trimmed by 4 bases and the J gene end by 6 bases; junction bases not matched to a gene: 6. The CDR3 runs to 13 residues. This sequence originates from an adult in good health. The rearrangement uses TRBV5-1 and TRBJ2-7; 8 nucleotides line up with TRBD1. The material sequenced was peripheral blood, taken on day 0 of AZD1222 vaccination. CDR3 residues: CASSGGQEREQYF. The CDR3 DNA follows: TGCGCCAGCAGCGGGGGACAGGAACGCGAGCAGTACTTC. Variable domain in full (rest from reference TRBV5-1 and TRBJ2-7): KAGVTQTPRYLIKTRGQQVTLSCSPISGHRSVSWYQQTPGQGLQFLFEYFSETQRNKGNFPGRFSGRQFSNSRSEMNVSTLELGDSALYLCASSGGQEREQYFGPGTRLTVT.